This section outlines one T cell receptor beta chain sequence together with its context. The antigen is not known. Under the ViraFEST assay, PBMC were stimulated with viral peptide pools so that antigen-specific CD4+ T cells expanded. Sequencing was performed afterwards. At the end of more than 8 days of culture, CD4+ T cells were isolated. Prior SARS-CoV-2 infection was absent in the vaccine recipients, as shown by negative nucleocapsid antibodies. Each well held 2 million to 2.5 million PBMC cultured with around 10 ug/ml peptides and roughly 9 IU/ml IL-2. Germline CDR1 is GTSNPN and CDR2 is SVGIG (reference sequence). V was trimmed by 5 bases and J by 4 bases, leaving 14 bases between them. CDR3 length: 13 residues. Clones were read by immunoSEQ multiplex PCR, and TCRdb kept only the in-frame ones, dropping some. The sample lists 9,000 to 13,000 clones; 74% were seen once. The data were obtained in a study of vaccination effects on CD4 cells after COVID-19.

Study observations and caveats: The study enrolled few convalescent patients and sampled no early post-infection timepoints.

The receptor comes from a human donor who received a COVID-19 vaccine. The chain couples TRBV30 to TRBJ1-2; D might be TRBD1 (6 bases). The sequencing used CD4+ T cells from PBMCs cultured with HCoV-229E spike peptides, collected before COVID-19 vaccination. The CDR3 sequence: CAWGRGWSYGYTF. The CDR3 coding sequence is TGTGCCTGGGGCAGGGGCTGGAGCTATGGCTACACCTTC. Full variable domain (missing parts from reference TRBV30 and TRBJ1-2): SQTIHQWPATLVQPVGSPLSLECTVEGTSNPNLYWYRQAAGRGLQLLFYSVGIGQISSEVPQNLSASRPQDRQFILSSKKLLLSDSGFYLCAWGRGWSYGYTFGSGTRLTVV.